This entry describes one T cell receptor beta chain. TCR beta chains were sequenced at survey level with immunoSEQ. Method: immunoSEQ multiplex PCR; TCRdb's copy keeps in-frame clones and lacks some. The data contain about 68,000 clones, roughly 95% of them singletons. The material sequenced was PBMCs. The sequence was obtained from a man aged 35 to 55 with rheumatoid arthritis.

DNA for the CDR3: TGCGCCAGCAGCGGGACTAGGGGCACAGATACGCAGTATTTT. Residues: CASSGTRGTDTQYF. The genes are TRBV10-1 and TRBJ2-3, with 8 bases matching TRBD2. CDR3 length: 14 residues. Germline CDR1 and CDR2: WNHNN and SYGVQD (reference sequence). J lost 1 base, V lost 6 bases, and 3 bases had no gene match.